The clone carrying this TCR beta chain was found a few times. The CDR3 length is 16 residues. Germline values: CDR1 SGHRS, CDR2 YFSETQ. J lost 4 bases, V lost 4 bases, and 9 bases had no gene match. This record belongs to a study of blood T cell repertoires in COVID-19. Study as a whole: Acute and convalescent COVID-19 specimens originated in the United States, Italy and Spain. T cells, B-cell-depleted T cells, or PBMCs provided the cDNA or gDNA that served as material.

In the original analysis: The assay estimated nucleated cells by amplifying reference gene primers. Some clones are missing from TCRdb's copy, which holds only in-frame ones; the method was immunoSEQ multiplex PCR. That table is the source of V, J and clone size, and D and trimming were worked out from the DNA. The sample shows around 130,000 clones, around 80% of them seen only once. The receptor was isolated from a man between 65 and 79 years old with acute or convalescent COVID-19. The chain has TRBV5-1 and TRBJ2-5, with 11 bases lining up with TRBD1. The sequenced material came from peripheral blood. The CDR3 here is CASSPGRTGGGETQYF. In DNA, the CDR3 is TGCGCCAGCAGCCCTGGCCGGACAGGGGGCGGAGAGACCCAGTACTTC.